This T cell receptor (beta chain) was sequenced in a study of T cells in Graves' hyperthyroidism and ophthalmopathy. Overall study: Peripheral blood sampling occurred at initial diagnosis, before any treatment. Whole-study results and caveats: Ophthalmopathy got predicted by the model a median around 6.6 months before its onset.

Details on this clonotype: Its antigen is unknown.

Each 10 ml fresh peripheral blood draw supplied the PBMCs. The CDR3 spans 14 residues. Germline V CDR1 and CDR2: MNHNY, SVGAGI (reference sequence). Trimming took off 5 bases at V and 4 bases at J, with 14 bases between the two ends. Researchers took RNA transcripts and amplified the TCR beta CDR3 regions from them. HTBI primers were the set used in a first-round RT-PCR of the TCR CDR3. One entry per CDR3 protein, called by TCRdb with MiXCR from the multiplex PCR reads. The sample contains hundreds of thousands of distinct CDR3 sequences, roughly 40% of which appear only once. This rearrangement joins TRBV6-6 to TRBJ1-1; D call uncertain. The sequence was collected from a man aged 18 to 30 with Graves' hyperthyroidism. The sample comprised blood. The DNA for the CDR3 is TGTGCCAGCAGTGCAGGTGGTCGGGGCACTGAAGCTTTCTTT. As protein: CASSAGGRGTEAFF.